Reported below is one TCR beta chain. Between the trimmed V and J ends, which lost 1 base and 1 base, there was a span of 13 bases. The CDR3 runs 16 residues. Germline lookup yields CDR1 SGHTA and CDR2 FQGNSA. Libraries were prepared by immunoSEQ multiplex PCR; TCRdb keeps only in-frame clonotypes and omits some of them. The profile shows approximately 130,000 clones, roughly 96% of them singletons. The sample belongs to a study of T cell changes during pregnancy in multiple sclerosis. This chain links TRBV7-2 with TRBJ2-5; possibly TRBD2 for D (6 bases). The clonotype was recovered from a female donor with multiple sclerosis, enrolled in a pregnancy study. The sequencing here drew on peripheral blood, taken after pregnancy. In DNA form, the CDR3 reads TGTGCCAGCAGCTTAGGACGCGGGGCCCTCCAAGAGACCCAGTACTTC. It translates to CASSLGRGALQETQYF.